This T cell receptor beta chain was sequenced in a study of cytomegalovirus exposure and HLA in healthy donors. General study findings and limits: A reported reduction in N-insertions relative to the 666-donor mean was seen in an Asian-associated ancestry cluster in a later analysis. A later analysis found that most CMV-associated TCR beta chains appeared HLA-restricted. Later analysis demonstrated an association between a missense DCLRE1C variant and TCR beta V- and J-gene trimming.

On this clone: Antigen: not known.

Primers included in the PCR were 60 Vbeta and 13 Jbeta primers. Here immunoSEQ multiplex PCR was the method, and the copy in TCRdb shows in-frame clones only, minus some. Among about 150,000 clones listed, 84% were seen once. CDR3 length equals 11 residues. V dropped 1 base and J dropped 7; count of bases not matched to a gene: 1. Germline loops: CDR1 GTSNPN, CDR2 SVGIG (reference sequence). The J gene is TRBJ2-7, the V gene TRBV30; 7 positions match TRBD1. The sequencing sample was made of PBMCs. The clonotype originates from a girl aged 5 to 17 in good health and CMV-seropositive. The CDR3 coding sequence is TGTGCCTGGAGTGACAGGGGTGAGCAGTACTTC. Translating gives CAWSDRGEQYF. The full variable domain, with the rest looked up from reference TRBV30 and TRBJ2-7, is SQTIHQWPATLVQPVGSPLSLECTVEGTSNPNLYWYRQAAGRGLQLLFYSVGIGQISSEVPQNLSASRPQDRQFILSSKKLLLSDSGFYLCAWSDRGEQYFGPGTRLTVT.